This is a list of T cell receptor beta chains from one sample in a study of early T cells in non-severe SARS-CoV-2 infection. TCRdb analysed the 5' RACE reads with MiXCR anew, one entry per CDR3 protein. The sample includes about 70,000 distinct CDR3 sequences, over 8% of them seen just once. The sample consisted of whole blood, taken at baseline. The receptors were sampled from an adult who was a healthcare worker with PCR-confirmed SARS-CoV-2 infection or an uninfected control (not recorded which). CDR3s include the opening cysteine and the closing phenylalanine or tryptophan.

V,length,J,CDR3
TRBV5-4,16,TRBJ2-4,CASSSRGAVMKNIQYF
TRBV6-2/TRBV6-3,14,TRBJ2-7,CASSSGQSPYEQYF
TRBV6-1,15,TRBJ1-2,CASSEAPTGDSGYTF
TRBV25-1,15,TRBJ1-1,CASSGRQGVGTEAFF
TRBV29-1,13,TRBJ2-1,CSVGSQIPNEQFF
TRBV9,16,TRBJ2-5,CASSVGGTGRQETQYF
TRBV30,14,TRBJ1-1,CAWSRGTVNTEAFF
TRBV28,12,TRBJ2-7,CASSTQGTEQYF
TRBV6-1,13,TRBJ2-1,CASSEVWQGSLFF
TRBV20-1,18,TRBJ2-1,CSARESGPRESSYNEQFF
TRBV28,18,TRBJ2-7,CASIPGVFRDRYSYEQYF
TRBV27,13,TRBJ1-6,CASSHAWDSPLHF
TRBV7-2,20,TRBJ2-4,CASSLWATGGVRAAKNIQYF
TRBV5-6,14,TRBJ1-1,CASSLRGRFTEAFF
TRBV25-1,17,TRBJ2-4,CASSESGTTLAKNIQYF
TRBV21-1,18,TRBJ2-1,CASSKAGTSGRVAGEQFF
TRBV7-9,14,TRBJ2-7,CASSSPDNGYEQYF
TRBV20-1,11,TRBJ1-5,CSARGDQPQHF
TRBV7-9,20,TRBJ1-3,CASSLFGVRTLSRFGNTIYF
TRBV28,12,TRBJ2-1,CASSLLYNEQFF
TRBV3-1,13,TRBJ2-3,CASSQDPPDTQYF
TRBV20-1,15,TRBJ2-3,CSAPDWTGSTDTQYF
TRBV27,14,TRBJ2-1,CASSLQRVYNEQFF
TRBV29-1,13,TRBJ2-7,CSVQLTASYEQYF
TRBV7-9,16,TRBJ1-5,CASSLYAGPPGQPQHF